One T cell receptor beta chain is described in this entry. What it binds is not known. This sample is drawn from a study of T cell responses to AZD1222 COVID-19 vaccine. Overall study findings and caveats: As reported, nearly half of all spike-specific TCRs target variant regions that are unmutated. Scientists sampled the repertoires only once the peak T cell response had passed. Donors were mostly white British, more females; clonal diversity possibly underestimated.

Libraries were prepared by immunoSEQ multiplex PCR; TCRdb keeps only in-frame clonotypes and omits some of them. This sample has about 160,000 clones, with 85% to 90% found just once. The CDR3 runs 13 residues. V shed 6 bases and J shed 5 bases, with 11 bases lying between them. Germline CDR1 reads MNHEY; CDR2 reads SVGAGI. Material: peripheral blood, obtained on day 0 of AZD1222 vaccination. The sequence was obtained from an adult in good health. V and J are TRBV6-5 and TRBJ2-1, with D unclear. The CDR3 DNA follows: TGTGCCAGCAGAGAGACCCAGGACAATGAGCAGTTCTTC. Its translation: CASRETQDNEQFF.